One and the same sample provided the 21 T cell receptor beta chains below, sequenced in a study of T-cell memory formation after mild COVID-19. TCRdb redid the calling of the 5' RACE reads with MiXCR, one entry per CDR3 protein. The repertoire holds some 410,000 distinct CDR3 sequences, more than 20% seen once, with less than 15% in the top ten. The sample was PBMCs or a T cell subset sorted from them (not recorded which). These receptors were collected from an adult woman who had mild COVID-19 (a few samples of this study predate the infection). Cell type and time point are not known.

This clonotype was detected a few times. Here the CDR3 reads CASSMGQGRGLNTEAFF. In DNA, the CDR3 is TGTGCCAGTAGTATGGGACAGGGGCGTGGGTTGAACACTGAAGCTTTCTTT. The V gene is TRBV19, the J gene TRBJ1-1; 10 nucleotides match TRBD1. The CDR3 spans 17 residues. Germline V gene sequence: CDR1 LNHDA, CDR2 SQIVND (reference sequence). J gave up 0 bases and V 3 bases, and 7 bases lay outside the gene matches.

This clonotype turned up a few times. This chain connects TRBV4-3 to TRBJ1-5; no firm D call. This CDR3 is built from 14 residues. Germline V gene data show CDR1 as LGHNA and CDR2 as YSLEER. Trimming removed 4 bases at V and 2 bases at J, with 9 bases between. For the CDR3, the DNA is TGCGCCAGCAGCCCGAGTTTTGGCAATCAGCCCCAGCATTTT. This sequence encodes CASSPSFGNQPQHF.

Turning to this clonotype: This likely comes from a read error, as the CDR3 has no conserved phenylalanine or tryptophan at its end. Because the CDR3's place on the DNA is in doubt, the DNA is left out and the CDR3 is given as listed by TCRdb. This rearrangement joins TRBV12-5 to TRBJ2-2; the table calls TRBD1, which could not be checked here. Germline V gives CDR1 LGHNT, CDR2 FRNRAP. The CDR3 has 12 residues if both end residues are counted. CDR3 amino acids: CSWGAVLRGAAG.

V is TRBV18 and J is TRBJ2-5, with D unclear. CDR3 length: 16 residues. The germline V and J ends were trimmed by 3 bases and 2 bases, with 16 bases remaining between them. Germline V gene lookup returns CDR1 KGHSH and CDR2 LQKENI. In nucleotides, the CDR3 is TGTGCCAGCTCACCCCTGAACGGCGGAATACAAGAGACCCAGTACTTC. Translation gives CASSPLNGGIQETQYF.

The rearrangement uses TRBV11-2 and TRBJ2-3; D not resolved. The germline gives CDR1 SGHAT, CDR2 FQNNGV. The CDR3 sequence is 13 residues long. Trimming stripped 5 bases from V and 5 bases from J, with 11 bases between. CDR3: CASSPEARDTQYF. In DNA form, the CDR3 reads TGTGCCAGCAGCCCAGAGGCCCGAGATACGCAGTATTTT.

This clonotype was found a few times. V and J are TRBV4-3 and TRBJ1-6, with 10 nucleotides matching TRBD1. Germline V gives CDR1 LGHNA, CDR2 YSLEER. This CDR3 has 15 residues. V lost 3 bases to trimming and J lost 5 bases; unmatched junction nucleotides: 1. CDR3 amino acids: CASSQGTGDNSPLHF. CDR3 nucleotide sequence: TGCGCCAGCAGCCAGGGGACAGGGGATAATTCACCCCTCCACTTT.

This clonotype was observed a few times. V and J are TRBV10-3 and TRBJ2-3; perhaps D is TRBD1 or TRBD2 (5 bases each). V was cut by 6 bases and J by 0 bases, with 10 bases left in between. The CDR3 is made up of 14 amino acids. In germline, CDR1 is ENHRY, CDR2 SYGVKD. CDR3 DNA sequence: TGTGCCATCAGGCCGGGACCGAGCACAGATACGCAGTATTTT. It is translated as CAIRPGPSTDTQYF.

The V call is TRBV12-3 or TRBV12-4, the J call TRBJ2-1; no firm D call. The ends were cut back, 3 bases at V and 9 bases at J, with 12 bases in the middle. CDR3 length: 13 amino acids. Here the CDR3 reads CASSFLGTGEQFF. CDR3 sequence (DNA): TGTGCCAGCAGTTTCCTCGGTACTGGTGAGCAGTTCTTC.

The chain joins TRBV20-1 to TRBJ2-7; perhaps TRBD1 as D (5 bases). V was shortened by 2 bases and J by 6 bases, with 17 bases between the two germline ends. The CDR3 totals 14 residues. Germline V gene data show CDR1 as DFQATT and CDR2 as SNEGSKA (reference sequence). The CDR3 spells CSARRAGPTTEQYF. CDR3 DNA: TGCAGTGCTAGACGCGCAGGGCCAACTACCGAGCAGTACTTC.

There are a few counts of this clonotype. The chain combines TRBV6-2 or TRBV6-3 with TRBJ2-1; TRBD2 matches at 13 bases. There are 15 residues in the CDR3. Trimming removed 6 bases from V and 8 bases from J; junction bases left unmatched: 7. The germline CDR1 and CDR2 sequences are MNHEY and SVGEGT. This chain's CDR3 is CASRRRTSGSDEQFF. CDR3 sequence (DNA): TGTGCCAGCAGACGACGGACTAGCGGGAGCGATGAGCAGTTCTTC.

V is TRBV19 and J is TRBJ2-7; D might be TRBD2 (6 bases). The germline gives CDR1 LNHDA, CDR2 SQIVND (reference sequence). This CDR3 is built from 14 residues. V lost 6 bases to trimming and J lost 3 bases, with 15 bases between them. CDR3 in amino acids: CASSDLGLNYEQYF. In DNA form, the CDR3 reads TGTGCCAGTAGCGATCTCGGACTAAACTACGAGCAGTACTTC.

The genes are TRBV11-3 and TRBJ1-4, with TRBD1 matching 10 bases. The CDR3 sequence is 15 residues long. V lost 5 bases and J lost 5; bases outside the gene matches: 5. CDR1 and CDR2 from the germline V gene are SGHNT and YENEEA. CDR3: CASSPGTGENEKLFF. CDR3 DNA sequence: TGTGCCAGCAGCCCCGGGACAGGGGAAAATGAAAAACTGTTTTTT. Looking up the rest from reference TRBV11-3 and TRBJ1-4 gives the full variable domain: EAGVVQSPRYKIIEKKQPVAFWCNPISGHNTLYWYLQNLGQGPELLIRYENEEAVDDSQLPKDRFSAERLKGVDSTLKIQPAELGDSAVYLCASSPGTGENEKLFFGSGTQLSVL.

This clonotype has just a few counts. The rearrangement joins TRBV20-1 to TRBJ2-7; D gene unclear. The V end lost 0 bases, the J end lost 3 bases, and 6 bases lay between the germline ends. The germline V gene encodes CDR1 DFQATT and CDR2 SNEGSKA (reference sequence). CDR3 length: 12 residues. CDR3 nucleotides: TGCAGTGCTAGAGACAGGAACTACGAGCAGTACTTC. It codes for CSARDRNYEQYF.

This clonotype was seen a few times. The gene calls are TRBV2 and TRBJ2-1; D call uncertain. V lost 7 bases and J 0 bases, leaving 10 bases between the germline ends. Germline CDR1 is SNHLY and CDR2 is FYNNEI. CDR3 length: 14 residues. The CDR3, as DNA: TGTGCCAGCATGCCGGGTCTCTCCTACAATGAGCAGTTCTTC. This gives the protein CASMPGLSYNEQFF.

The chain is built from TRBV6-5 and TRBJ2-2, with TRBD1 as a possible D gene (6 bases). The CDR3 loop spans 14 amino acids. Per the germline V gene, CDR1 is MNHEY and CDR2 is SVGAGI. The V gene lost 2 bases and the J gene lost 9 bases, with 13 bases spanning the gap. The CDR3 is CASSYDGRGWELFF. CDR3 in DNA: TGTGCCAGCAGTTACGATGGCAGGGGCTGGGAGCTGTTTTTT.

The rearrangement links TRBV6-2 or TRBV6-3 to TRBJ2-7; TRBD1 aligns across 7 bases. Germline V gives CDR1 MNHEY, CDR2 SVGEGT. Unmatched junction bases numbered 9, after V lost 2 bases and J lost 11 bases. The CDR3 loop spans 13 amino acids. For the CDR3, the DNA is TGTGCCAGCAGTTACGCCAGGGGGAGTTTCGAGTACTTC. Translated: CASSYARGSFEYF.

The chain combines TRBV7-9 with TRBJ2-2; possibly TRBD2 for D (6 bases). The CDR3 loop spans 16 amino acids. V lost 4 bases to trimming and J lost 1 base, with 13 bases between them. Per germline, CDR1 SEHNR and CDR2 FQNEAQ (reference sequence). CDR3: CASSSWRGRNTGELFF. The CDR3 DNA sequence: TGTGCCAGCAGCTCGTGGAGGGGCCGGAACACCGGGGAGCTGTTTTTT.

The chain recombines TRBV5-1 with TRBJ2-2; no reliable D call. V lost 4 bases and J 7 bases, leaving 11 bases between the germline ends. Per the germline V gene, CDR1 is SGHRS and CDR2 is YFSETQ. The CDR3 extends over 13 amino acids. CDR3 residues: CASSARTSGELFF. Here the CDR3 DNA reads TGCGCCAGCAGCGCCCGGACGAGCGGGGAGCTGTTTTTT. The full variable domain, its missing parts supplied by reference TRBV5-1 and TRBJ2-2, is KAGVTQTPRYLIKTRGQQVTLSCSPISGHRSVSWYQQTPGQGLQFLFEYFSETQRNKGNFPGRFSGRQFSNSRSEMNVSTLELGDSALYLCASSARTSGELFFGEGSRLTVL.

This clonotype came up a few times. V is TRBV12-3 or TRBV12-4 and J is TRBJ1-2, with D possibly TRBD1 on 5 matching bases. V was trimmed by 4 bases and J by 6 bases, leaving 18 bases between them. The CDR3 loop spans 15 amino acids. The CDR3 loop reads CASSSETEGRDGYTF. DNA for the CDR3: TGTGCCAGCAGTTCCGAGACAGAGGGCAGGGATGGCTACACCTTC.

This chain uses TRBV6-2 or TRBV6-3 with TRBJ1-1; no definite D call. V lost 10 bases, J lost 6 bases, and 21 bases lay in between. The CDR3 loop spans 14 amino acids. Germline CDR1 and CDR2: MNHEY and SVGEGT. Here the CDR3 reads CATLVRLPNAEAFF. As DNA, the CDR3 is TGTGCCACCCTCGTCAGGTTACCCAACGCTGAAGCTTTCTTT.

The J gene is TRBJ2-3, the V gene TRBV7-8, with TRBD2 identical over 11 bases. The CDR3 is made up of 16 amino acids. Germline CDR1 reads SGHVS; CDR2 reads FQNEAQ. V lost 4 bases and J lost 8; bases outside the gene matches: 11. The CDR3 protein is CASSSRVAGGLFTQYF. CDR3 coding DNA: TGTGCCAGCAGCTCCCGGGTAGCGGGAGGGCTGTTTACGCAGTATTTT.